This T cell receptor (beta chain) was identified in a study of cytomegalovirus exposure and HLA in healthy donors. Remarks on this clone: Its specificity is not known.

In the PCR, 60 Vbeta and 13 Jbeta primers were used. Original handling: In a later analysis, around 10 million of about 80 million unique beta chains occurred in at least two donors. Only in-frame clones appear in the TCRdb table, and some are missing; sequencing was by immunoSEQ multiplex PCR. The D gene and trimming were derived from the DNA, and the V and J assignments and clone size from that table. This repertoire shows 160,000 or so clones, around four fifths found once; its top ten account for roughly 10%. Germline V gives CDR1 MDHEN, CDR2 SYDVKM. CDR3 length equals 15 residues. Trimming took off 2 bases at V and 6 bases at J, with 14 bases between the two ends. Findings of the study overall: Altogether, 150 or so TCR beta chains were recorded as cytomegalovirus-associated.

V gene TRBV28 combines with J gene TRBJ2-1, with D perhaps TRBD1 (6 bases). The sample taken for sequencing was PBMCs. The TCR comes from a man aged 18 to 30 in good health and CMV-seropositive. The CDR3 protein is CASSLGGFLVNEQFF. The CDR3 DNA reads as TGTGCCAGCAGTTTAGGGGGCTTCTTGGTCAATGAGCAGTTCTTC.